This entry features one TCR beta chain sequence. This entry belongs to a study of early T cells in non-severe SARS-CoV-2 infection. Germline V gene lookup returns CDR1 MDHEN and CDR2 SYDVKM. The CDR3 has 18 amino acids. The V and J ends lost 6 bases and 4 bases respectively, with 25 bases between them. As part of library construction, unique molecular identifiers were attached to individual cDNA molecules. TCRdb itself ran the 5' RACE reads through MiXCR, one entry per CDR3 protein. The table shows 40,000 to 65,000 distinct CDR3 sequences, with 8% to 8.5% occurring only once. Sequencing input: whole blood. The J gene is TRBJ2-4, the V gene TRBV28, with TRBD2 as a possible D gene (7 bases). The TCR comes from an adult who was a healthcare worker with PCR-confirmed SARS-CoV-2 infection or an uninfected control (not recorded which). CDR3 sequence: CASRRWGGPNEPKNIQYF. The CDR3 DNA reads TGTGCCAGCAGACGATGGGGGGGGCCGAACGAGCCAAAAAACATTCAGTACTTC.